These T cell receptor beta chains were read from a single sample in a study of shared clonotypes between healthy human individuals. The repertoire was sequenced with immunoSEQ multiplex PCR; TCRdb's copy has only in-frame clones and lacks some. In the table there are 150,000 to 200,000 clones, around 93% of which are singletons. The sample comprised naive CD4+ T cells sorted from blood. The receptors derive from a woman aged 25 to 39 in good health. The CDR3 runs from the conserved cysteine through the conserved F or W. D genes are given only for firm matches. Some rows have no size entry. The others give once, few or many, or a class for an expanded clone.

v_gene,j_gene,d_gene,abundance,CDR3nt,CDR3aa
TRBV6-6,TRBJ2-6,NA,once,TGTGCCAGCAGTACCCCGGAAAGCTCTGGGGCCAACGTCCTGACTTTC,CASSTPESSGANVLTF
TRBV2,TRBJ1-4,NA,NA,TGTGCCAGCAGTGAAATTGGGCCAGATGAAAAACTGTTTTTT,CASSEIGPDEKLFF
TRBV28,TRBJ1-5,TRBD1,NA,TGTGCCAGCAGTTGGGACAGGGGGTTCCAGCCCCAGCATTTT,CASSWDRGFQPQHF
TRBV30,TRBJ1-2,NA,NA,TGTGCCTGGGCGGGTGGGGGGGATGGCTACACCTTC,CAWAGGGDGYTF
TRBV5-1,TRBJ2-2,TRBD2,NA,TGCGCCAGCAGCGAGGGACTAGCGGGGTACACCGGGGAGCTGTTTTTT,CASSEGLAGYTGELFF
TRBV23-1,TRBJ2-7,NA,once,TGCGCCAGCAGGGACCCGGGGCCTGATGACGAGCAGTACTTC,CASRDPGPDDEQYF
TRBV2,TRBJ2-2,NA,NA,TGTGCCAGCAGTGATTCTGGCGGGGCGAACACCGGGGAGCTGTTTTTT,CASSDSGGANTGELFF
TRBV6-4,TRBJ1-1,NA,NA,TGTGCCAGCAGTGACTCGGGGCTAAGCACTGAAGCTTTCTTT,CASSDSGLSTEAFF
TRBV5-3,TRBJ2-7,TRBD1,NA,TGTGCCAGAAGCTTGAAACGCCTCGGGACAGGGTTTTACGAGCAGTACTTC,CARSLKRLGTGFYEQYF
TRBV19,TRBJ2-6,NA,NA,TGTGCCAGTAGTATAGATGAGATCGGATGGTCTGGGGCCAACGTCCTGACTTTC,CASSIDEIGWSGANVLTF
TRBV5-6,TRBJ1-4,TRBD1,few,TGTGCCAGCAGGAGGACAGGGCGTGGAGGAAAACTGTTTTTT,CASRRTGRGGKLFF
TRBV28,TRBJ1-2,TRBD1,once,TGTGCCAGCAGTTTATCGGGTCATTCGGCAGGGGGCTATGGCTACACCTTC,CASSLSGHSAGGYGYTF
TRBV11-2,TRBJ2-7,NA,NA,TGTGCCAGCAGCTTAAGTGACTATTCTCACGAGCAGTACTTC,CASSLSDYSHEQYF
TRBV2,TRBJ2-7,TRBD2,few,TGTGCCAGCAGACTAGCGGGAGTGTCCTACGAGCAGTACTTC,CASRLAGVSYEQYF
TRBV18,TRBJ2-2,NA,NA,TGTGCCAGCTCACCCCTTGGTGGCGTCGGGGAGCTGTTTTTT,CASSPLGGVGELFF
TRBV7-9,TRBJ2-7,NA,NA,TGTGCCAGCAGCCGCGTGGGGGGTTCCGAGCAGTACTTC,CASSRVGGSEQYF
TRBV30,TRBJ1-2,NA,NA,TGTGCCTGGAGTGTGGATCACTATGGCTACACCTTC,CAWSVDHYGYTF
TRBV18,TRBJ2-7,TRBD2,few,TGTGCCAGCTCACCGAACCGTGGGAGCGGGAGATCCTCCGAGCAGTACTTC,CASSPNRGSGRSSEQYF
TRBV18,TRBJ2-7,TRBD2,NA,TGTGCCAGCTCGTCCGGGACTAGCGGGTTCCAGGAACAGTACTTC,CASSSGTSGFQEQYF
TRBV7-3,TRBJ2-1,NA,NA,TGTGCCAGCAGTATTCAGGGGTCGCGTGAGCAGTTCTTC,CASSIQGSREQFF
TRBV11-2,TRBJ1-3,TRBD1,once,TGTGCCAGCAGCTTCACAGGGGGCGGAAACACCATATATTTT,CASSFTGGGNTIYF
TRBV18,TRBJ1-1,NA,once,TGTGCCAGCTCGCCGGACAGCTTGAACACTGAAGCTTTCTTT,CASSPDSLNTEAFF
TRBV5-6,TRBJ2-7,TRBD1,once,TGTGCCAGCAGCCAGGGACAGCGAATTTCCTACGAGCAGTACTTC,CASSQGQRISYEQYF
TRBV25-1,TRBJ2-1,NA,NA,TGTGCCAGCAGTGATCTCCAAAATGAGCAGTTCTTC,CASSDLQNEQFF
TRBV6-1,TRBJ2-1,TRBD2,once,TGTGCCAGCAGTGAATATTTATGGACTAGCGCCGACAATGAGCAGTTCTTC,CASSEYLWTSADNEQFF
TRBV10-3,TRBJ2-7,NA,NA,TGTGCCATCAGTGAGTCCTCAGGAGCCTACGAGCAGTACTTC,CAISESSGAYEQYF
TRBV11-2,TRBJ2-7,TRBD1,NA,TGTGCCAGCAGCTTAGGCCCCACAGGGGCGAACTCCTACGAGCAGTACTTC,CASSLGPTGANSYEQYF
TRBV25-1,TRBJ1-4,TRBD1,once,TGTGCCAGCAGTGAATATCGGGACAGTGATGCAACTAATGAAAAACTGTTTTTT,CASSEYRDSDATNEKLFF
TRBV7-1,TRBJ2-7,NA,NA,TGTGCCAGCAGCTTTCGGTGGGCGGTCGAGCAGTACTTC,CASSFRWAVEQYF
TRBV28,TRBJ2-1,TRBD2,NA,TGTGCCAGCAGCCACGGGACTACTCCCCATGAGCAGTTCTTC,CASSHGTTPHEQFF
TRBV6-6,TRBJ2-7,NA,NA,TGTGCCAGCAGCCCCTCTCGAGGGGTCTACGAGCAGTACTTC,CASSPSRGVYEQYF
TRBV27,TRBJ1-3,NA,NA,TGTGCCAGCGGGGCGGGCTCTGGTGGAAACACCATATATTTT,CASGAGSGGNTIYF
TRBV6-5,TRBJ1-5,TRBD1,NA,TGTGCCAGCAGCCTGGGACAGTATAGCAATCAGCCCCAGCATTTT,CASSLGQYSNQPQHF
TRBV9,TRBJ2-1,NA,NA,TGTGCCAGCACCGTAGGGTCTGTAGGATCCTACAATGAGCAGTTCTTC,CASTVGSVGSYNEQFF
TRBV5-1,TRBJ2-7,NA,NA,TGCGCCAGCAGCTTTTTGGGGGCGGGCTCCTACGAGCAGTACTTC,CASSFLGAGSYEQYF
TRBV11-2,TRBJ2-7,TRBD2,NA,TGTGCCAGCAGCTTAAGGGAGGGGTGGTACGAGCAGTACTTC,CASSLREGWYEQYF
TRBV1,TRBJ1-2,NA,few,TGCGTGGGGCACTATGGCTACACCTTC,CVGHYGYTF
TRBV5-4,TRBJ2-3,TRBD2,NA,TGTGCCAGCAGCTTGTCTAGCGGGGGACTCCGGACAGATACGCAGTATTTT,CASSLSSGGLRTDTQYF
TRBV6-4,TRBJ2-3,TRBD2,once,TGTGCCAGCAGTGGGACTAGCGGGGACACAGATACGCAGTATTTT,CASSGTSGDTDTQYF
TRBV5-1,TRBJ2-7,NA,NA,TGCGCCAGCAGCTTGGAGGAATGGTGGGGCGGCGCAAGCTACGAGCAGTACTTC,CASSLEEWWGGASYEQYF
TRBV19,TRBJ1-4,TRBD1,NA,TGTGCCAGCCTGGACCTCAGGGGGCATGTTGAAAAACTGTTTTTT,CASLDLRGHVEKLFF